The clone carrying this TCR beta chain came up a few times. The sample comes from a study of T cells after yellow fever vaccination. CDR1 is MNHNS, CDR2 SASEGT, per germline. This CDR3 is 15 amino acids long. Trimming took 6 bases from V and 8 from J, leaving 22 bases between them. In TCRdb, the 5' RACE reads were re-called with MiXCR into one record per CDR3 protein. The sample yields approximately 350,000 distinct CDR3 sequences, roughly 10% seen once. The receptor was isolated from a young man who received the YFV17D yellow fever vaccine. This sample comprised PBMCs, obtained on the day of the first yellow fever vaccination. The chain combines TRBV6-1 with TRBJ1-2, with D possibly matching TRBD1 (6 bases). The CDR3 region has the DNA TGTGCCAGCAGGGAGGAGGACAGTCCATGGAGAGGCTACACCTTC. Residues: CASREEDSPWRGYTF.